Following are 11 T cell receptor beta chains from one sample sequenced in a study of glioma-infiltrating T cells. Amplification of TCR alpha and beta CDR3 regions from RNA used iRepertoire nested multiplex PCR. TCRdb ran MiXCR on the multiplex PCR reads and lists one entry per CDR3 protein. The table has approximately 130,000 distinct CDR3 sequences, under 30% seen once. Sequencing was done on a sample of glioma tissue, nonneoplastic brain tissue, or PBMCs (not recorded which). The receptors come from a human donor with low-grade glioma or glioblastoma, undergoing nonglioma brain surgery, or in good health (not recorded which).

V and J are TRBV18 and TRBJ2-1, with D perhaps TRBD2 (5 bases). The V end was cut by 3 bases, the J end by 5 bases, with 14 bases between. The CDR3 spans 15 residues. Looked up from germline, CDR1 is KGHSH and CDR2 is LQKENI. CDR3 DNA sequence: TGTGCCAGCTCACCGCGGGTAAAACAACACAATGAGCAGTTCTTC. As protein: CASSPRVKQHNEQFF.

Ten or more counts support this clonotype. The chain couples TRBV28 to TRBJ2-1; the D gene could be TRBD1 or TRBD2 (6 bases each). The CDR3 covers 15 residues. Germline lookup yields CDR1 MDHEN and CDR2 SYDVKM. The ends were cut back, 10 bases at V and 6 bases at J, with 22 bases in the middle. CDR3 nucleotides: TGTGCCACCGATGAGGGGGGAAATTTTCTCAATGAGCAGTTCTTC. Translation: CATDEGGNFLNEQFF.

This clonotype was seen repeatedly, ten times or more. The chain recombines TRBV25-1 with TRBJ1-1; D ambiguous. This CDR3 spans 14 amino acids. V was pared by 6 bases and J by 1 base, with 12 bases between. The germline gives CDR1 MGHDK, CDR2 SYGVNS. Here the CDR3 DNA reads TGTGCCAGCAGCGAGTCACTGTCGAACACTGAAGCTTTCTTT. It specifies CASSESLSNTEAFF.

The chain has TRBV6-5 and TRBJ2-6, with D unclear. Germline-derived CDR1 and CDR2 are MNHEY and SVGAGI. V lost 1 base, J lost 0 bases, and 4 bases lay in between. The CDR3 is 15 amino acids. The CDR3 spells CASSYFNSGANVLTF. The CDR3 DNA follows: TGTGCCAGCAGTTACTTTAACTCTGGGGCCAACGTCCTGACTTTC.

The V call is TRBV4-1, the J call TRBJ1-2; no firm D call. This CDR3 contains 14 residues. V was clipped by 1 base and J by 5 bases, with 11 bases between them. Germline values: CDR1 MGHRA, CDR2 YSYEKL. The CDR3 spells CASSQGTAIYGYTF. The CDR3, as DNA: TGCGCCAGCAGCCAAGGGACGGCAATTTATGGCTACACCTTC.

This clonotype was picked up a small number of times. This chain connects TRBV20-1 to TRBJ2-3; 7 nucleotides align to TRBD1. Germline loops: CDR1 DFQATT, CDR2 SNEGSKA (reference sequence). V dropped 6 bases and J dropped 4; count of bases not matched to a gene: 10. This CDR3 is built from 14 residues. The CDR3 bases are TGCAGTGCAGCAGCCCGACAGGGTTCAGATACGCAGTATTTT. Protein sequence: CSAAARQGSDTQYF.

With regard to this clonotype: One end of the junction does not line up with germline, which may come from a read error. The J gene is TRBJ1-2, the V gene TRBV20-1; TRBD1 is a possible D gene (5 bases). The germline gives CDR1 DFQATT, CDR2 SNEGSKA (reference sequence). The CDR3 runs 16 residues. The CDR3: CSAIPPWDRSNDGYTF. The CDR3 coding sequence is TGCAGTGCTATCCCCCCTTGGGACCGATCTAACGATGGCTACACCTTC.

CDR3: CASSLNGPGHLYEQYV. DNA for the CDR3: TGTGCCAGCAGTTTAAACGGGCCGGGACATCTCTACGAGCAGTACGTC. The gene calls are TRBV27 and TRBJ2-7; tentatively, D is TRBD1 (6 bases). Germline CDR1 reads MNHEY; CDR2 reads SMNVEV (reference sequence). The ends were cut back, 2 bases at V and 3 bases at J, with 17 bases in the middle. CDR3 length equals 16 residues.

This clonotype was observed many times. This sequence joins TRBV4-2 and TRBJ2-1; D is unresolved. CDR3 length equals 16 residues. Trimming pared 0 bases from V and 0 bases from J, leaving 9 bases between. The germline CDR1 and CDR2 sequences are LGHNA and YNFKEQ. Here the CDR3 DNA reads TGTGCCAGCAGCCAAGAATGGCAGAGCTCCTACAATGAGCAGTTCTTC. As protein: CASSQEWQSSYNEQFF.

There are many counts of this clonotype. The gene calls are TRBV7-2 and TRBJ2-3, with D unclear. The CDR3 runs 13 residues. Deletions cut 3 bases from V and 3 bases from J, with 7 bases between. Germline lookup yields CDR1 SGHTA and CDR2 FQGNSA. The CDR3 DNA reads as TGTGCCAGCAGCTTCTGGAGAACAGATACGCAGTATTTT. Translation gives CASSFWRTDTQYF.

The rearrangement links TRBV5-1 to TRBJ2-3; the D gene is possibly TRBD1 (6 bases). Germline loops: CDR1 SGHRS, CDR2 YFSETQ. The germline V and J ends were trimmed by 0 bases and 8 bases, with 19 bases remaining between them. The CDR3 loop spans 16 amino acids. The CDR3 nucleotides are TGCGCCAGCAGCTTGGGCCGGACAGCTGATCTGGTTACGCAGTATTTT. It specifies CASSLGRTADLVTQYF. Drawing the rest from reference TRBV5-1 and TRBJ2-3, the complete variable domain is KAGVTQTPRYLIKTRGQQVTLSCSPISGHRSVSWYQQTPGQGLQFLFEYFSETQRNKGNFPGRFSGRQFSNSRSEMNVSTLELGDSALYLCASSLGRTADLVTQYFGPGTRLTVL.